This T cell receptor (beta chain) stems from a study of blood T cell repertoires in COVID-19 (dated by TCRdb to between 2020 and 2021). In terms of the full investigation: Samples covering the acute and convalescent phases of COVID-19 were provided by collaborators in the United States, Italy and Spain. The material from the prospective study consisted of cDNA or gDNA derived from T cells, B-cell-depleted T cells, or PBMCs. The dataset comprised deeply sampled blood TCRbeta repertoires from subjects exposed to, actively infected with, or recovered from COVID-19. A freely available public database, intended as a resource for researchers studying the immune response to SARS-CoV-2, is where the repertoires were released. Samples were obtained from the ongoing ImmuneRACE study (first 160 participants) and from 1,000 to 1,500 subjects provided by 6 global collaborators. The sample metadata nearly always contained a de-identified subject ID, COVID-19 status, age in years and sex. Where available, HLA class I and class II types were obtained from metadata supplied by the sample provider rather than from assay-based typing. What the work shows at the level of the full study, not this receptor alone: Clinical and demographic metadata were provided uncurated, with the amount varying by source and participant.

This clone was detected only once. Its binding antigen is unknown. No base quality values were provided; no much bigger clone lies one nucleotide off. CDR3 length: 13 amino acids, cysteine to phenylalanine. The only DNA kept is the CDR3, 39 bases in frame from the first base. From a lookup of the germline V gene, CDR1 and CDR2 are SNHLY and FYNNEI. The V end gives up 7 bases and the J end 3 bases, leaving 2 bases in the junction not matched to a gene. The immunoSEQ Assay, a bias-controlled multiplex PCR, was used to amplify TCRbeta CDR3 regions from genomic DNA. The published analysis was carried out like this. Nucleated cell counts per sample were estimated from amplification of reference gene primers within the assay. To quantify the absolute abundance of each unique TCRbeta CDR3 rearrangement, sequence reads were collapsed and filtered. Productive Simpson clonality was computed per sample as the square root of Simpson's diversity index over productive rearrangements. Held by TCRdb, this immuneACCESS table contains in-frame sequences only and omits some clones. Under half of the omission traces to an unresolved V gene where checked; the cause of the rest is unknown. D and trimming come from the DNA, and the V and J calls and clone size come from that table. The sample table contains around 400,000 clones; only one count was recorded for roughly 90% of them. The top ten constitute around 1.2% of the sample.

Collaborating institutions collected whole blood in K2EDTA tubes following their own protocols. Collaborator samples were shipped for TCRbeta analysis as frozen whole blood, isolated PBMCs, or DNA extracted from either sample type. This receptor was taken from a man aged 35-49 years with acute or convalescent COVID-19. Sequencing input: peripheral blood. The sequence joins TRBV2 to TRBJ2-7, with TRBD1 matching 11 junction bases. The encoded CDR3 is CASKGTGGYEQYF. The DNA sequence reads TGTGCCAGCAAGGGGACAGGGGGCTACGAGCAGTACTTC.